This T cell receptor (beta chain) originates from a study of shared clonotypes between healthy human individuals. Study-level information: Used for every donor were three CD4 naive, three CD4 memory, two CD8 naive and one CD8 memory plate.

Germline CDR1 and CDR2: ENHRY and SYGVKD. The V gene lost 8 bases and the J gene lost 1 base, with 8 bases spanning the gap. The CDR3 is 12 amino acids. Generated by immunoSEQ multiplex PCR, the TCRdb table keeps only in-frame clones and is missing some. The sample lists 2 million to 3 million clones, 93% occurring once. This clone was detected only once. This chain links TRBV10-3 with TRBJ2-5; possibly TRBD2 for D (5 bases). The material sequenced was naive CD4+ T cells from PBMCs. Subset specified: CD45RA+ positively selected. The TCR originated in a man aged 18 to 29 in good health. Some clones in this sample may be carry-over from other donors' samples. Here the CDR3 reads CAIAGTQETQYF. CDR3 nucleotides: TGTGCCATCGCGGGCACCCAAGAGACCCAGTACTTC.